A selection of T cell receptor beta chains follows, all from one sample in a study of cytomegalovirus exposure and HLA in healthy donors. Sequenced by immunoSEQ multiplex PCR; TCRdb stores in-frame clones only, minus some. The sample has under 200,000 clones, around three quarters seen once. The sequencing input was PBMCs. Receptor source: a man aged 40-55 years in good health and CMV-seronegative. Both conserved end residues are part of each CDR3. The D gene is left open where the match is weak. Clone size, where shown, is once, few, many, or a class for clones that have expanded.

d_gene: TRBD1
v_gene: TRBV10-1
j_gene: TRBJ1-3
abundance: .
CDR3aa: CASSEGTAGNTIYF
CDR3nt: TGCGCCAGCAGTGAGGGGACAGCCGGAAACACCATATATTTT

d_gene: .
v_gene: TRBV9
j_gene: TRBJ2-3
abundance: .
CDR3aa: CASSGYVTDTQYF
CDR3nt: TGTGCCAGTAGCGGCTACGTCACAGATACGCAGTATTTT

d_gene: TRBD2
v_gene: TRBV11-2
j_gene: TRBJ2-7
abundance: .
CDR3aa: CASSLGERGYEQYF
CDR3nt: TGTGCCAGCAGCTTAGGGGAGCGGGGCTACGAGCAGTACTTC

d_gene: TRBD2
v_gene: TRBV11-3
j_gene: TRBJ2-5
abundance: .
CDR3aa: CASSSYSGLETQYF
CDR3nt: TGTGCCAGCAGCTCCTATAGCGGGTTAGAGACCCAGTACTTC

d_gene: .
v_gene: TRBV4-3
j_gene: TRBJ2-7
abundance: .
CDR3aa: CASSQDRDTAYEQYF
CDR3nt: TGCGCCAGCAGCCAAGACCGGGACACCGCCTACGAGCAGTACTTC

d_gene: TRBD1
v_gene: TRBV4-1
j_gene: TRBJ1-1
abundance: .
CDR3aa: CASSQEGQGADTEAFF
CDR3nt: TGCGCCAGCAGCCAAGAGGGACAGGGGGCGGACACTGAAGCTTTCTTT

d_gene: TRBD1
v_gene: TRBV4-3
j_gene: TRBJ1-4
abundance: .
CDR3aa: CASSQAGSDRGAKLFF
CDR3nt: TGCGCCAGCAGCCAAGCCGGTTCCGACAGGGGAGCAAAACTGTTTTTT

d_gene: .
v_gene: TRBV5-4
j_gene: TRBJ1-4
abundance: .
CDR3aa: CASSLLQSTGRSEKLFF
CDR3nt: TGTGCCAGCAGCTTGCTCCAATCGACAGGCCGTTCGGAAAAACTGTTTTTT

d_gene: .
v_gene: TRBV5-6
j_gene: TRBJ1-1
abundance: few
CDR3aa: CASSLVGGKAFF
CDR3nt: TGTGCCAGCAGCTTGGTAGGGGGAAAAGCTTTCTTT

d_gene: TRBD2
v_gene: TRBV19
j_gene: TRBJ2-1
abundance: .
CDR3aa: CASSPSGGSAGGQFF
CDR3nt: TGTGCCAGTAGTCCCAGCGGGGGGTCAGCCGGGGGGCAGTTCTTC

d_gene: .
v_gene: TRBV27
j_gene: TRBJ2-7
abundance: .
CDR3aa: CASSLLPGSPYEQYF
CDR3nt: TGTGCCAGCAGTTTATTGCCAGGGTCCCCCTACGAGCAGTACTTC

d_gene: .
v_gene: TRBV5-1
j_gene: TRBJ2-5
abundance: .
CDR3aa: CASSSVYQETQYF
CDR3nt: TGCGCCAGCAGCTCGGTGTACCAAGAGACCCAGTACTTC

d_gene: .
v_gene: TRBV7-8
j_gene: TRBJ1-2
abundance: .
CDR3aa: CASSLEGDGSYGYTF
CDR3nt: TGTGCCAGCAGCTTAGAAGGTGACGGGTCTTATGGCTACACCTTC

d_gene: TRBD1
v_gene: TRBV27
j_gene: TRBJ1-2
abundance: .
CDR3aa: CASSPDRANYGYTF
CDR3nt: TGTGCCAGCAGCCCTGACAGGGCTAACTATGGCTACACCTTC

d_gene: TRBD2
v_gene: TRBV11-3
j_gene: TRBJ2-1
abundance: .
CDR3aa: CASRLTSGPYNEQFF
CDR3nt: TGTGCCAGCAGACTCACTAGCGGGCCCTACAATGAGCAGTTCTTC

d_gene: TRBD1
v_gene: TRBV30
j_gene: TRBJ1-2
abundance: .
CDR3aa: CAGNTQGDYGYTF
CDR3nt: TGTGCCGGTAACACACAGGGGGACTATGGCTACACCTTC

d_gene: TRBD2
v_gene: TRBV9
j_gene: TRBJ2-3
abundance: .
CDR3aa: CASSILAGGPGDTQYF
CDR3nt: TGTGCCAGCAGCATACTAGCGGGGGGGCCCGGGGATACGCAGTATTTT

d_gene: TRBD1
v_gene: TRBV7-2
j_gene: TRBJ1-2
abundance: .
CDR3aa: CASSAGQGDGYTF
CDR3nt: TGTGCCAGCAGCGCCGGACAGGGGGATGGCTACACCTTC

d_gene: TRBD1
v_gene: TRBV2
j_gene: TRBJ2-7
abundance: .
CDR3aa: CASSRGTARSYEQYF
CDR3nt: TGTGCCAGCAGTCGAGGGACAGCACGCTCCTACGAGCAGTACTTC

d_gene: TRBD2
v_gene: TRBV29-1
j_gene: TRBJ2-1
abundance: .
CDR3aa: CSAGTSGSLEQFF
CDR3nt: TGCAGCGCAGGGACTAGCGGGAGCCTCGAGCAGTTCTTC

d_gene: TRBD1
v_gene: TRBV5-1
j_gene: TRBJ2-5
abundance: .
CDR3aa: CASSPRTGGGETQYF
CDR3nt: TGCGCCAGCAGCCCACGGACAGGGGGCGGAGAGACCCAGTACTTC

d_gene: TRBD1
v_gene: TRBV30
j_gene: TRBJ1-5
abundance: .
CDR3aa: CAWRPQGGNQPQHF
CDR3nt: TGTGCCTGGAGACCACAGGGGGGCAATCAGCCCCAGCATTTT